Each of the 27 T cell receptor beta chains below was sequenced from the same sample in a study of blood T cell repertoires in COVID-19. Generated by immunoSEQ multiplex PCR, the TCRdb table keeps only in-frame clones and is missing some. The sample shows some 350,000 clones, 87% of them seen only once. Material for sequencing was PBMCs or T cells enriched from blood (not recorded which). The receptors were sampled from a woman aged 25 to 39 who had recovered from COVID-19.

The chain is built from TRBV16 and TRBJ1-2; 8 nucleotides match TRBD1. This CDR3 has 15 residues. Trimming removed 2 bases from V and 7 bases from J; junction bases left unmatched: 9. From germline, CDR1 is KGHSY and CDR2 FQNENV. Here the CDR3 DNA reads TGTGCCAGCAGCCAACCACAGGGGGAAAGGCGTGGCTACACCTTC. Its translation is CASSQPQGERRGYTF.

The chain combines TRBV7-9 with TRBJ2-5; the D gene is possibly TRBD1 (6 bases). Per the germline V gene, CDR1 is SEHNR and CDR2 is FQNEAQ (reference sequence). This CDR3 has 13 residues. Trimming cost V 5 bases and J 7 bases, with 14 bases left between them. CDR3 DNA sequence: TGTGCCAGCAGCCCACTCAGGGGTGGGACCCAGTACTTC. Translating gives CASSPLRGGTQYF.

The V gene is TRBV29-1, the J gene TRBJ2-2; 16 bases map to TRBD2. This CDR3 has 16 amino acids. The trim removed 4 bases at V and 5 bases at J, leaving 4 bases unmatched. Germline V gives CDR1 SQVTM, CDR2 ANQGSEA. CDR3 protein: CSVGGTSGGATGELFF. CDR3 DNA sequence: TGCAGCGTTGGAGGGACTAGCGGGGGGGCTACCGGGGAGCTGTTTTTT.

The rearrangement links TRBV5-6 to TRBJ2-1; 11 bases fit TRBD2. V trimming: 5 bases; J trimming: 8 bases; junction bases outside the gene matches: 3. CDR1 SGHDT and CDR2 YYEEEE come from the germline V gene. The CDR3 contains 13 residues. CDR3 amino acids: CASSWGLADEQFF. The CDR3 nucleotides read TGTGCCAGCAGTTGGGGACTAGCGGATGAGCAGTTCTTC.

The genes are TRBV5-1 and TRBJ2-5, with no clear D. The V and J ends lost 0 bases and 7 bases respectively, with 10 bases between them. Germline CDR1 is SGHRS and CDR2 is YFSETQ. CDR3 length: 13 amino acids. CDR3 nucleotide sequence: TGCGCCAGCAGCTTGGGTCCTCGAGGGACCCAGTACTTC. It specifies CASSLGPRGTQYF. The full variable domain, in which reference TRBV5-1 and TRBJ2-5 provide the parts outside the CDR3, is KAGVTQTPRYLIKTRGQQVTLSCSPISGHRSVSWYQQTPGQGLQFLFEYFSETQRNKGNFPGRFSGRQFSNSRSEMNVSTLELGDSALYLCASSLGPRGTQYFGPGTRLLVL.

The table lists this clone with a count of one. The chain joins TRBV5-1 to TRBJ1-2; 7 bases agree with TRBD1. V shed 4 bases and J 2 bases; nucleotides not matched to a gene: 5. Per the germline V gene, CDR1 is SGHRS and CDR2 is YFSETQ. The CDR3 extends over 14 amino acids. The CDR3, as DNA: TGCGCCAGCAGCCCGGGGGACAGCAACTATGGCTACACCTTC. Translating it yields CASSPGDSNYGYTF.

In its sample, this clone was seen a few times. The chain recombines TRBV9 with TRBJ1-1; 8 nucleotides align to TRBD1. Germline lookup yields CDR1 SGDLS and CDR2 YYNGEE. CDR3 length equals 14 residues. Trimming removed 3 bases from V and 1 base from J; junction bases left unmatched: 2. CDR3 DNA: TGTGCCAGCAGCGACGACAGGGGGAACACTGAAGCTTTCTTT. It translates to CASSDDRGNTEAFF.

This chain joins TRBV3-1 (or the pseudogene TRBV3-2) and TRBJ2-2, with 14 bases fitting TRBD2. The CDR3 consists of 16 residues. V trimming: 5 bases; J trimming: 7 bases; junction bases outside the gene matches: 6. Germline assignment: CDR1 LGHDT and CDR2 YNNKEL (reference sequence). The CDR3 loop reads CASSSGLAGGSGELFF. For the CDR3, the DNA is TGTGCCAGCAGCTCAGGACTAGCGGGGGGCAGCGGGGAGCTGTTTTTT.

The chain's CDR3 is CSARTTGAGQPQHF. For the CDR3, the DNA is TGCAGCGCCCGAACGACAGGGGCAGGTCAGCCCCAGCATTTT. The chain links TRBV29-1 to TRBJ1-5; 8 bases fit TRBD1. V lost 7 bases and J lost 6; bases outside the gene matches: 11. Germline CDR1 reads SQVTM; CDR2 reads ANQGSEA. The CDR3 sequence is 14 residues long.

The CDR3 DNA follows: TGTGCCAGCAGGGGATTAGGGACATCTTCACCCCTCCACTTT. It translates to CASRGLGTSSPLHF. The V and J genes are TRBV27 and TRBJ1-6, with a tentative D call TRBD1 (6 bases). This CDR3 has 14 residues. CDR1 and CDR2 (germline): MNHEY, SMNVEV (reference sequence). Trimming cost V 6 bases and J 9 bases, with 15 bases left between them.

This clone has only a few counts. This chain joins TRBV9 and TRBJ1-1, with D perhaps TRBD1 (5 bases). Germline V lookup: CDR1 SGDLS, CDR2 YYNGEE. Between the trimmed V and J ends, which lost 4 bases and 11 bases, there was a span of 18 bases. This CDR3 has 13 residues. Here the CDR3 DNA reads TGTGCCAGCAGCACATCAGGGCTGACGGGTGCTTTCTTT. This codes for CASSTSGLTGAFF.

This CDR3 is CASSYGSRAYGYTF. The CDR3 DNA sequence: TGTGCCAGCAGTTACGGCAGCAGGGCCTATGGCTACACCTTC. The V gene is TRBV6-5, the J gene TRBJ1-2; D possibly corresponds to TRBD1 (5 bases). V lost 2 bases, J lost 4 bases, and 11 bases lay in between. The CDR3 loop spans 14 amino acids. In germline, CDR1 is MNHEY, CDR2 SVGAGI.

The chain recombines TRBV7-6 with TRBJ1-6, with D perhaps TRBD1 (5 bases). The CDR3 runs to 14 residues. The V and J ends lost 3 bases and 7 bases respectively, with 10 bases between them. Germline CDR1 SGHVS, CDR2 FNYEAQ. The CDR3 reads CASSLGGRNSPLHF. CDR3 bases: TGTGCCAGCAGCTTGGGGGGTAGGAATTCACCCCTCCACTTT.

This sequence joins TRBV6-5 and TRBJ1-3, with D possibly TRBD1 on 5 matching bases. V lost 3 bases, J lost 4 bases, and 10 bases lay in between. The CDR3 consists of 14 residues. Germline V CDR1 and CDR2: MNHEY, SVGAGI. Here the CDR3 DNA reads TGTGCCAGCAGTTATACAGGATGGGGAAACACCATATATTTT. Encoded protein: CASSYTGWGNTIYF.

The chain combines TRBV20-1 with TRBJ2-5; no reliable D call. Germline V lookup: CDR1 DFQATT, CDR2 SNEGSKA (reference sequence). Trimming stripped 8 bases from V and 2 bases from J, with 9 bases between. The CDR3 is made up of 11 amino acids. The CDR3 bases are TGCAGTTCAGACTTGCAAGAGACCCAGTACTTC. Translated, it gives CSSDLQETQYF.

The J gene is TRBJ1-2, the V gene TRBV30; 7 nucleotides agree with TRBD1. Germline CDR1 GTSNPN, CDR2 SVGIG (reference sequence). The trim removed 2 bases at V and 1 base at J, leaving 10 bases unmatched. The CDR3 loop spans 16 amino acids. The CDR3 protein is CAWSRPGTELNYGYTF. CDR3 bases: TGTGCCTGGAGTCGTCCCGGGACAGAGCTTAACTATGGCTACACCTTC.

The chain links TRBV10-3 to TRBJ2-1; TRBD1 matches at 10 bases. This CDR3 contains 17 residues. With 2 bases clipped from V and 4 bases from J, the junction kept 8 bases outside the gene matches. Germline CDR1 reads ENHRY; CDR2 reads SYGVKD. The DNA for the CDR3 is TGTGCCATCAGTGAGCCCCGACAGGGGGCCTGGTACAATGAGCAGTTCTTC. Translating it yields CAISEPRQGAWYNEQFF.

The V gene is TRBV11-2, the J gene TRBJ2-5, with TRBD1 matching 11 bases. J was trimmed by 4 bases and V by 1 base; bases with no gene match: 8. CDR3 size: 17 residues. Germline V gene data show CDR1 as SGHAT and CDR2 as FQNNGV. For the CDR3, the DNA is TGTGCCAGCAGCTTAGGTCCTTTGGGACAGGGGGTAGAGACCCAGTACTTC. Protein: CASSLGPLGQGVETQYF.

The chain combines TRBV5-4 with TRBJ1-1; tentatively, D is TRBD1 (5 bases). V lost 5 bases and J lost 8, with 19 bases in between. Germline values: CDR1 SGHNT, CDR2 YYREEE (reference sequence). CDR3 length: 14 residues. The CDR3 DNA reads as TGTGCCAGCAGAAGCTTGGAGGGTAAGGGGGAAGCTTTCTTT. It translates to CASRSLEGKGEAFF.

This clone was found once. The chain has TRBV30 and TRBJ1-1; D unresolved. The length of the CDR3 is 13 residues. Germline CDR1 GTSNPN, CDR2 SVGIG (reference sequence). The V gene lost 0 bases and the J gene lost 8 bases, with 13 bases spanning the gap. The CDR3: CAWSVEAGREAFF. Here the CDR3 DNA reads TGTGCCTGGAGTGTGGAGGCGGGCCGGGAAGCTTTCTTT.

The chain is built from TRBV2 and TRBJ2-3, with TRBD1 matching 7 bases. CDR1 SNHLY and CDR2 FYNNEI come from the germline V gene. This CDR3 has 14 residues. After removal of 3 bases from V and 0 bases from J, the junction contained 0 bases not matched to a gene. CDR3 sequence: CASSEGQSTDTQYF. Written as DNA, the CDR3 is TGTGCCAGCAGTGAGGGACAGAGCACAGATACGCAGTATTTT.

This chain connects TRBV7-2 to TRBJ1-2; 8 nucleotides align to TRBD1. Germline-derived CDR1 and CDR2 are SGHTA and FQGNSA. The length of the CDR3 is 14 residues. Trimming took 5 bases from V and 2 from J; bases not matched to a gene: 4. The CDR3 DNA sequence: TGTGCCAGCAGCCCGACAGGGGCGAACTATGGCTACACCTTC. This codes for CASSPTGANYGYTF. The complete variable domain, with remaining parts taken from reference TRBV7-2 and TRBJ1-2, reads GAGVSQSPSNKVTEKGKDVELRCDPISGHTALYWYRQSLGQGLEFLIYFQGNSAPDKSGLPSDRFSAERTGGSVSTLTIQRTQQEDSAVYLCASSPTGANYGYTFGSGTRLTVV.

The V gene is TRBV7-9, the J gene TRBJ1-2; 8 positions match TRBD1. In germline, CDR1 is SEHNR, CDR2 FQNEAQ (reference sequence). The CDR3 runs 14 residues. V lost 2 bases, J lost 3 bases, and 2 bases stayed unmatched. DNA of the CDR3: TGTGCCAGCAGCTTACCAGGGGGCGACTATGGCTACACCTTC. Translation: CASSLPGGDYGYTF. Using reference TRBV7-9 and TRBJ1-2 for the parts outside the CDR3, the full variable domain is DTGVSQNPRHKITKRGQNVTFRCDPISEHNRLYWYRQTLGQGPEFLTYFQNEAQLEKSRLLSDRFSAERPKGSFSTLEIQRTEQGDSAMYLCASSLPGGDYGYTFGSGTRLTVV.

The genes are TRBV6-5 and TRBJ1-2; D remains ambiguous. From germline, CDR1 is MNHEY and CDR2 SVGAGI. Deletions cut 2 bases from V and 5 bases from J, with 9 bases between. The CDR3 runs 13 residues. The CDR3 sequence is CASSYTPQYGYTF. For the CDR3, the DNA is TGTGCCAGCAGTTACACCCCGCAGTATGGCTACACCTTC.

This clone was counted between two and nine times. V is TRBV5-1 and J is TRBJ1-1; D might be TRBD1 (6 bases). V dropped 2 bases and J dropped 7 bases, with 21 bases sitting between them. The CDR3 loop spans 16 amino acids. Germline values: CDR1 SGHRS, CDR2 YFSETQ. Here the CDR3 DNA reads TGCGCCAGCAGCTTCTCTAACCCAGGGGCTAGGAATGAAGCTTTCTTT. It specifies CASSFSNPGARNEAFF.

This clone was seen a few times. This chain links TRBV6-2 or TRBV6-3 with TRBJ2-7; weak D call: TRBD1 (6 bases). V lost 6 bases and J 6 bases, leaving 18 bases between the germline ends. The CDR3 totals 14 residues. Germline V lookup: CDR1 MNHEY, CDR2 SVGEGT. The CDR3 loop is CASSPDRISGEQYF. DNA for the CDR3: TGTGCCAGCAGCCCCGACAGGATCTCCGGCGAGCAGTACTTC.

This rearrangement joins TRBV4-3 to TRBJ2-7, with 8 bases aligning to TRBD1. In germline, CDR1 is LGHNA, CDR2 YSLEER. V lost 2 bases to trimming and J lost 2 bases; unmatched junction nucleotides: 2. The CDR3 extends over 14 amino acids. Here the CDR3 reads CASSQRTGPYEQYF. The CDR3 nucleotides read TGCGCCAGCAGCCAAAGGACAGGGCCCTACGAGCAGTACTTC.